This T cell receptor beta chain was found in a study of T cells in localized non-small cell lung cancer (dated by TCRdb to the early 2020s). Concerning the study at large: The study examined T cell repertoires in 200 to 300 patients with early-stage NSCLC and compared tumors with uninvolved tumor-adjacent lungs. NSCLC patients had a mean age of around 66 years, and more than 120 were male and over 85 female. The cohort was made up of around 220 treatment-naive NSCLC patients whose localized lung tumors had been resected.

At diagnosis, peripheral blood, uninvolved tumor-adjacent lung and tumor were collected and were preserved as a mix of fresh-frozen and FFPE material. CDR1 and CDR2 (SGDLS, YYNGEE) derive from the germline V gene. Trimming removed 5 bases from V and 5 bases from J, leaving 13 bases between the germline ends. From its cysteine to its phenylalanine, the CDR3 spans 13 amino acids. Of the read, only the CDR3 DNA is kept; its 39 bases are in frame from base 1. TCR beta CDR3 regions were sequenced from DNA using the immunoSEQ Assay. Processing in the source paper ran as follows. To compute T cell density, TCR beta template counts were normalized to usable DNA, which was estimated by amplifying housekeeping genes. Richness was estimated using the preseqR package, with extrapolation to 400,000 templates for PBMC samples and to 120,000 templates for tissue samples. Clonality was defined by subtracting Pielou's evenness from one. Tissue-enriched TCRs were identified through differential abundance testing performed on productive amino-acid clonotypes, with a minimum total count of 5 and an alpha of 0.1. Repertoire overlap between compartments was quantified with the Jaccard Index and Morisita Overlap Index. GLIPH clustered TCR beta CDR3s with public tetramer-defined viral CDR3s; viral motifs required at least three viral sequences plus V-gene enrichment. Here the immuneACCESS table is served through TCRdb, limited to in-frame sequences with V and J called. Missing clones are a known gap in these copies; in checked studies unresolved V genes cover under half, and the rest lacks a known reason. D and trimming were read from the DNA, whereas the V and J calls and clone size are those reported in that table. A total of over 3,500 clones appear in this sample, roughly 29% of them only once. Just over 8% of the sample belongs to the ten largest clones.

This clone is regarded as medium-sized (0.01 to 0.1%). The clone's antigen remains unknown. Base quality data are lacking; no much larger clone is found one base away. What the research found in general, with its limitations: A median of roughly 60 of the top 100 tumor clones were detected in paired uninvolved adjacent lung, and around 30 of these tumor clones were also found among the top 100 clones of the paired uninvolved adjacent lung. Longer overall survival was associated with higher T cell density in blood, whereas shorter survival was associated with higher clonality in adjacent lung. Since the design was exploratory, TCR variables were selected using unadjusted p-values with no false-discovery rate correction. Because multi-region tumor sequencing was not performed, intratumor heterogeneity could not be ruled out. Uninvolved tumor-adjacent lung showed the highest T cell clonality, higher than tumor, which suggests more focused antigenic responses in the uninvolved tumor-adjacent lung.

This receptor was taken from a male donor aged 60 or over with stage I lung adenocarcinoma. Sequencing was performed on lung tumor tissue, taken before any cancer treatment. The sequence links TRBV9 to TRBJ1-2; no D gene can be assigned with confidence. The CDR3 here reads CASSARQGYGYTF. The sequence in DNA is TGTGCCAGCAGTGCCCGGCAAGGATATGGCTACACCTTC.